The source of this TCR beta chain is a study of cytomegalovirus exposure and HLA in healthy donors. Study-wide points: Reported results showed that the classifier diagnosed cytomegalovirus status with high specificity and sensitivity. The authors enumerated over 150 TCR beta chains as linked to cytomegalovirus.

As for this clone: Its antigen is undetermined.

This CDR3 is 11 amino acids long. CDR1 is SGHTS, CDR2 YDEGEE, per germline. The V and J ends lost 1 base and 11 bases respectively, with 9 bases between them. Here immunoSEQ multiplex PCR was the method, and the copy in TCRdb shows in-frame clones only, minus some. The sample has about 280,000 clones, roughly 88% seen once. This chain joins TRBV5-8 and TRBJ1-1; unclear D gene. The sequence derives from a woman under 30 in good health and CMV-seronegative. The sequencing input was PBMCs. The CDR3 loop reads CASSLSPGAFF. In nucleotides, the CDR3 is TGTGCCAGCAGCTTGAGCCCCGGGGCTTTCTTT.